The clone carrying this TCR beta chain came up a few times. The CDR3 is 14 amino acids. Germline V gene sequence: CDR1 MGHDK, CDR2 SYGVNS. Losses at the gene ends were 6 bases for V and 5 bases for J; bases not matched to a gene: 5. The sample comes from a study of early T cells in non-severe SARS-CoV-2 infection. MiXCR, run by TCRdb on the 5' RACE reads, gives a single entry per CDR3 protein. The sample lists approximately 65,000 distinct CDR3 sequences; around 13% were seen once. This clonotype was obtained from an adult who was a healthcare worker with PCR-confirmed SARS-CoV-2 infection or an uninfected control (not recorded which). The chain uses TRBV25-1 and TRBJ2-3; TRBD2 agrees at 10 bases. The material sequenced was whole blood. Here the CDR3 reads CASRTSGSGDTQYF. In nucleotides, the CDR3 is TGTGCCAGCAGGACTAGCGGGTCTGGAGATACGCAGTATTTT.